The 5 T cell receptor beta chains presented below share a single source sample, sequenced in a study of blood T cell repertoires in COVID-19. Sequenced by immunoSEQ multiplex PCR; TCRdb stores in-frame clones only, minus some. The table lists roughly 150,000 clones, roughly 84% of them singletons. Sequences were obtained from peripheral blood. These receptor sequences come from an older man with active or convalescent COVID-19.

Only one count was recorded for this clone. The chain combines TRBV6-6 with TRBJ1-5; D gene uncertain. This CDR3 spans 13 amino acids. Germline V gene sequence: CDR1 MNHNY, CDR2 SVGAGI (reference sequence). Trimming stripped 3 bases from V and 4 bases from J, with 7 bases between. The CDR3 region is CASSYKQNQPQHF. Written as DNA, the CDR3 is TGTGCCAGCAGTTATAAACAGAATCAGCCCCAGCATTTT.

V usage is TRBV5-1 and J usage is TRBJ2-7, with a weak D call TRBD2 (5 bases). Trimming shortened V by 4 bases and J by 2 bases, and 16 bases separated the two germline ends. The length of the CDR3 is 15 residues. CDR1 is SGHRS, CDR2 YFSETQ, per germline. CDR3: CASSPLAERTYEQYF. In DNA, the CDR3 is TGCGCCAGCAGCCCGCTAGCTGAACGTACCTACGAGCAGTACTTC. The whole variable domain, filled in from reference TRBV5-1 and TRBJ2-7, reads KAGVTQTPRYLIKTRGQQVTLSCSPISGHRSVSWYQQTPGQGLQFLFEYFSETQRNKGNFPGRFSGRQFSNSRSEMNVSTLELGDSALYLCASSPLAERTYEQYFGPGTRLTVT.

The V gene is TRBV15, the J gene TRBJ1-5; unclear D gene. Germline CDR1 reads LNHNV; CDR2 reads YYDKDF (reference sequence). V was shortened by 5 bases and J by 1 base, with 6 bases between the two germline ends. The CDR3 is made up of 13 amino acids. CDR3 amino acids: CATSGQSNQPQHF. DNA for the CDR3: TGTGCCACCAGCGGGCAGAGCAATCAGCCCCAGCATTTT.

J is TRBJ2-6 and V is TRBV2, with D possibly being TRBD2 (5 bases). Germline V gives CDR1 SNHLY, CDR2 FYNNEI. The CDR3 contains 17 residues. Trimming cost V 8 bases and J 2 bases, with 19 bases left between them. As DNA, the CDR3 is TGTGCCAGCTGGCGCGGACTCTACATCCCTGGGGCCAACGTCCTGACTTTC. This gives the protein CASWRGLYIPGANVLTF.

The rearrangement links TRBV6-5 to TRBJ1-4, with 7 nucleotides matching TRBD1. CDR3 length equals 14 residues. Germline V gives CDR1 MNHEY, CDR2 SVGAGI. The V gene end was trimmed by 4 bases and the J gene end by 7 bases; junction bases not matched to a gene: 6. Written as DNA, the CDR3 is TGTGCCAGCAGTTCCCGGGACAGTGGTGAAAAACTGTTTTTT. Protein product: CASSSRDSGEKLFF.